The 15 T cell receptor beta chains below were found in one sample sequenced in a study of T cell changes during pregnancy in multiple sclerosis. The method was immunoSEQ multiplex PCR; TCRdb's version includes in-frame clones alone and lacks a portion of them. The table includes tens of thousands of clones, 70% to 90% detected once. The specimen was CD4+ T cells from peripheral blood mononuclear cells, collected after pregnancy. The receptors derive from a female donor with multiple sclerosis, enrolled in a pregnancy study.

The chain recombines TRBV28 with TRBJ1-1, with D unresolved. The CDR3 totals 17 residues. The germline CDR1 and CDR2 sequences are MDHEN and SYDVKM. Between the trimmed V and J ends, which lost 3 bases and 0 bases, there was a span of 17 bases. The CDR3 region is CASSFRGFSRLNTEAFF. CDR3 nucleotides: TGTGCCAGCAGTTTTCGTGGTTTTAGCCGTCTGAACACTGAAGCTTTCTTT.

CDR3 sequence reads: CASSPNRDGARWNLHF. DNA of the CDR3: TGTGCCAGCAGCCCTAACAGGGACGGGGCACGTTGGAACCTCCACTTT. This sequence joins TRBV5-4 and TRBJ1-6; a possible D gene is TRBD1 (6 bases). The ends were cut back, 4 bases at V and 15 bases at J, with 26 bases in the middle. The CDR3 sequence is 16 residues long. Germline V gene sequence: CDR1 SGHNT, CDR2 YYREEE (reference sequence).

This clone has a single count. The chain carries TRBV29-1 and TRBJ2-7; 7 positions match TRBD1. The germline V gene has CDR1 SQVTM and CDR2 ANQGSEA. V was pared by 7 bases and J by 3 bases, with 3 bases of the junction left unmatched. This CDR3 has 11 amino acids. As DNA, the CDR3 is TGCAGCGCGGGACAGTTCTACGAGCAGTACTTC. Its translation: CSAGQFYEQYF.

The rearrangement joins TRBV6-5 to TRBJ1-4; 11 bases align to TRBD1. The germline V gene has CDR1 MNHEY and CDR2 SVGAGI. The V segment lost 6 bases and the J segment 7 bases; nucleotides outside the gene matches: 4. This CDR3 contains 14 residues. The CDR3 nucleotides are TGTGCCAGCAGCCGGACAGGGGGCACTGAAAAACTGTTTTTT. The encoded protein is CASSRTGGTEKLFF.

V usage is TRBV5-1 and J usage is TRBJ2-7, with TRBD1 matching 7 bases. The CDR3 consists of 13 residues. V dropped 4 bases and J dropped 4; count of bases not matched to a gene: 5. Looked up from germline, CDR1 is SGHRS and CDR2 is YFSETQ. CDR3 region: CASSTGQLYEQYF. The CDR3, as DNA: TGCGCCAGCAGCACGGGACAGCTTTACGAGCAGTACTTC.

This chain joins TRBV5-1 and TRBJ1-2; 7 nucleotides match TRBD1. The CDR3 length is 14 residues. V lost 0 bases, J lost 7 bases, and 6 bases stayed unmatched. Germline CDR1 SGHRS, CDR2 YFSETQ. In DNA form, the CDR3 reads TGCGCCAGCAGCTTGGCCGTGACAGGGTCTGGCTACACCTTC. Its protein is CASSLAVTGSGYTF.

The rearrangement links TRBV4-1 to TRBJ2-3; TRBD2 aligns across 13 bases. Germline loops: CDR1 MGHRA, CDR2 YSYEKL. After removal of 2 bases from V and 4 bases from J, the junction contained 9 bases not matched to a gene. This CDR3 is built from 18 residues. The CDR3 nucleotides read TGCGCCAGCAGCCAAAAGACTAGCGGGGGGTTCGAGGCAGATACGCAGTATTTT. It translates to CASSQKTSGGFEADTQYF.

The gene calls are TRBV7-9 and TRBJ2-7; perhaps TRBD2 as D (6 bases). This CDR3 is 14 amino acids long. From germline, CDR1 is SEHNR and CDR2 FQNEAQ (reference sequence). The V gene lost 2 bases and the J gene lost 1 base, with 9 bases spanning the gap. The CDR3 DNA follows: TGTGCCAGCAGCTTAAGGGAGGAATCCTACGAGCAGTACTTC. Translated, it gives CASSLREESYEQYF.

This clone was observed a single time. The genes are TRBV5-4 and TRBJ2-1, with 7 bases matching TRBD1. Germline CDR1 reads SGHNT; CDR2 reads YYREEE (reference sequence). The CDR3 totals 15 residues. Trimming took 0 bases from V and 4 from J; bases not matched to a gene: 4. The CDR3, as DNA: TGTGCCAGCAGCTTGGGGGGACAGCAATACAATGAGCAGTTCTTC. It translates to CASSLGGQQYNEQFF. The full variable domain, in which reference TRBV5-4 and TRBJ2-1 provide the parts outside the CDR3, is ETGVTQSPTHLIKTRGQQVTLRCSSQSGHNTVSWYQQALGQGPQFIFQYYREEENGRGNFPPRFSGLQFPNYSSELNVNALELDDSALYLCASSLGGQQYNEQFFGPGTRLTVL.

The chain joins TRBV5-4 to TRBJ2-3, with D uncertain. The germline CDR1 and CDR2 sequences are SGHNT and YYREEE (reference sequence). This CDR3 has 15 residues. Trimming pared 0 bases from V and 0 bases from J, leaving 8 bases between. CDR3 in amino acids: CASSLDSSSTDTQYF. The CDR3 DNA follows: TGTGCCAGCAGCTTGGATTCTTCCAGCACAGATACGCAGTATTTT.

The chain employs TRBV11-2 and TRBJ2-7; D perhaps matches TRBD1 (6 bases). CDR3 length equals 15 residues. Germline V gene data show CDR1 as SGHAT and CDR2 as FQNNGV. The V end was cut by 5 bases, the J end by 3 bases, with 17 bases between. CDR3 bases: TGTGCCAGCAGCGGGGGACGGGGACACTTCTACGAGCAGTACTTC. Residues: CASSGGRGHFYEQYF.

The chain couples TRBV30 to TRBJ1-1, with 7 bases lining up with TRBD1. Per germline, CDR1 GTSNPN and CDR2 SVGIG (reference sequence). The ends lost 4 bases at V and 5 bases at J; junction bases unmatched: 10. The CDR3 is made up of 14 amino acids. CDR3 loop: CAWNVQGPWTEAFF. CDR3 nucleotides: TGTGCCTGGAATGTACAGGGGCCCTGGACTGAAGCTTTCTTT.

This sequence joins TRBV28 and TRBJ1-2, with 8 bases fitting TRBD1. Germline CDR1 reads MDHEN; CDR2 reads SYDVKM. Trimming cost V 5 bases and J 6 bases; bases outside gene matches: 8. The CDR3 covers 14 residues. CDR3 residues: CASSAGTGANGYTF. CDR3 bases: TGTGCCAGCAGTGCAGGGACAGGAGCAAATGGCTACACCTTC.

The J gene is TRBJ1-6, the V gene TRBV19; D possibly corresponds to TRBD1 (6 bases). The length of the CDR3 is 15 residues. CDR1 is LNHDA and CDR2 is SQIVND in the germline V gene (reference sequence). The V end lost 5 bases, the J end lost 5 bases, and 13 bases lay between the germline ends. The CDR3: CASSLRGGNNSPLHF. In DNA, the CDR3 is TGTGCCAGTAGTCTCAGAGGGGGAAATAATTCACCCCTCCACTTT.

This clone has only one observation. The rearrangement uses TRBV11-2 and TRBJ2-4; TRBD2 might be the D (7 bases). Germline V gene lookup returns CDR1 SGHAT and CDR2 FQNNGV. V was shortened by 9 bases and J by 1 base, with 13 bases between the two germline ends. CDR3 length equals 14 residues. CDR3 DNA: TGTGCCAGTGGGGGGGGCTTGGCCAAAAACATTCAGTACTTC. The encoded protein is CASGGGLAKNIQYF.